This TCR beta chain was profiled in a study of identical twins. In its sample, this clonotype was seen a few times. TCRdb re-called the 5' RACE reads with MiXCR, one entry per CDR3 protein. The table records 500,000 or so distinct CDR3 sequences, approximately 22% of them present only once. V gave up 7 bases and J gave up 2 bases, with 17 bases separating them. This CDR3 spans 15 amino acids. Germline V gives CDR1 SNHLY, CDR2 FYNNEI. In addition, the sample was reused for a study of T cells expressing NK-cell markers. That study adds: It was from sorted CD3+CD56+NKG2C+, CD3+CD56+NKG2C- and CD3+CD56-NKG2C+ T cells that TCR beta repertoires came. For several experiments, T cell sorting was restricted to the alpha-beta TCR population by means of an anti-gamma-delta TCR antibody. Uncertainty persisted over the HCMV specificity of expanded NKG2C+ T cell clones.

J is TRBJ2-5 and V is TRBV2; D could derive from TRBD1 or TRBD2 (5 bases each). The source is a woman between 18 and 29 years old in good health. Sequenced: CD4+ T cells sorted from blood. The CDR3 DNA reads as TGTGCCAGCACCCCTCACGGGGCGTATCAAGAGACCCAGTACTTC. It specifies CASTPHGAYQETQYF.